These T cell receptor beta chains were read from a single sample in a study of blood T cell repertoires in COVID-19. Libraries were prepared by immunoSEQ multiplex PCR; TCRdb keeps only in-frame clonotypes and omits some of them. The data hold under 85,000 clones, with about 90% observed a single time. Sequencing was performed on peripheral blood. All receptors come from a man in his forties with COVID-19, enrolled during active disease. CDR3s include the opening cysteine and the closing phenylalanine or tryptophan. Each record gives: CDR3 DNA, CDR3 protein, D gene, J gene, V gene, clone size. The D gene is left open where the match is weak. Clone size is given for some rows only: seen once, a few or many times, or a class if the clone is expanded.

TGCGCCAGCAGCTCGGGACTAGCGGGGGTCGCCTACAATGAGCAGTTCTTC CASSSGLAGVAYNEQFF TRBD2 TRBJ2-1 TRBV5-1 NA
TGTGCCAGCAGTTCTGAGGGACAGCCCCAGCATTTT CASSSEGQPQHF NA TRBJ1-5 TRBV12-3/TRBV12-4 NA
TGCGCCAGCAGGTCAGGACAAGAGACCCAGTACTTC CASRSGQETQYF NA TRBJ2-5 TRBV5-1 NA
TGCGCCAGCAGTGGACAGGGGTCGAACACTGAAGCTTTCTTT CASSGQGSNTEAFF TRBD1 TRBJ1-1 TRBV10-1 NA
TGTGCCATCAGTGAGTCGACAGGGGTCCTTTCCACAGATACGCAGTATTTT CAISESTGVLSTDTQYF TRBD1 TRBJ2-3 TRBV10-3 NA
TGTGCCAGCAGCTCCGCCGGGATTTACGAGCAGTACTTC CASSSAGIYEQYF NA TRBJ2-7 TRBV7-9 NA
TGTGCCTGGAGTCGGACACTGAGCACAGATACGCAGTATTTT CAWSRTLSTDTQYF NA TRBJ2-3 TRBV30 NA
TGTGCCTGGATAGGAGGGATCGGCACAAAGACCCAGTACTTC CAWIGGIGTKTQYF NA TRBJ2-5 TRBV30 once
TGTGCCAGCATTGGGGGGGCCACGGGGAATGAGCAGTTCTTC CASIGGATGNEQFF NA TRBJ2-1 TRBV28 NA
TGTGCCAGCCTTCGGGATTGGGTTATTTCCTACGAGCAGTACTTC CASLRDWVISYEQYF NA TRBJ2-7 TRBV5-5 once
TGTGCCAGCAGTTACCAGGGAGGGGGAGAGACCCAGTACTTC CASSYQGGGETQYF NA TRBJ2-5 TRBV6-5 NA
TGTGCCAGCAGCTTAACGGGGTCTAGCGGGGGTACAGATACGCAGTATTTT CASSLTGSSGGTDTQYF TRBD2 TRBJ2-3 TRBV7-3 NA
TGCGCCAGCAGCTTGTATTCGTCGGCGTACGGAGGGGCTAATGAAAAACTGTTTTTT CASSLYSSAYGGANEKLFF NA TRBJ1-4 TRBV5-1 NA
TGTGCCAGCAGCTTCAGTGACAATGAGCAGTTCTTC CASSFSDNEQFF NA TRBJ2-1 TRBV11-2 NA
TGTGCCTGGACTGTCGGGAGTACCTACGAGCAGTACTTC CAWTVGSTYEQYF NA TRBJ2-7 TRBV30 NA
TGTGCCTGGAGTGTACTTGGGGCTGGAGAGCAGTTCTTC CAWSVLGAGEQFF NA TRBJ2-1 TRBV30 NA
TGCGCCAGCAGTGATCGGTACAATGAGCAGTTCTTC CASSDRYNEQFF NA TRBJ2-1 TRBV10-1 few
TGTGCCAGCGCGGACAGGGCGTCTGGGGCCAACGTCCTGACTTTC CASADRASGANVLTF TRBD1 TRBJ2-6 TRBV6-5 once
TGCGCCAGCGGAGAAGGGACAGGGACAGGAAACACCATATATTTT CASGEGTGTGNTIYF TRBD1 TRBJ1-3 TRBV10-2 NA
TGTGCCAGCAGCTTAGAGGGAACAGGGGACGCTTTCTTT CASSLEGTGDAFF TRBD1 TRBJ1-1 TRBV7-9 NA
TGTGCCAGCTCGTCCCCGGGACAGGTCTACAATGAGCAGTTCTTC CASSSPGQVYNEQFF TRBD1 TRBJ2-1 TRBV18 NA
TGTGCCAGCAGCCAAACAGGGGGCGGTCAGCCCCAGCATTTT CASSQTGGGQPQHF TRBD1 TRBJ1-5 TRBV3-1/TRBV3-2 NA